Presented here are 15 T cell receptor beta chains from one specimen sequenced in a study of blood T cells in healthy people across ages. A second PCR, run for about 6 to 11 cycles, used a sample-barcoded 5' primer plus a J-beta primer mix. TCRdb re-called the 5' RACE reads through MiXCR, storing one row per CDR3 protein. The repertoire has fewer than 950,000 distinct CDR3 sequences, less than 70% of them found once; the top ten carry around 41%. Sample: blood. The receptors were gathered from a man at least 80 years old in good health.

V usage is TRBV9 and J usage is TRBJ2-1; D is perhaps TRBD2 (5 bases). Trimming left V 2 bases short and J 3 bases short, with 12 bases between. The CDR3 totals 15 residues. Per germline, CDR1 SGDLS and CDR2 YYNGEE. The CDR3 here is CASSVGESFYNEQFF. Here the CDR3 DNA reads TGTGCCAGCAGCGTCGGGGAGAGTTTCTACAATGAGCAGTTCTTC. The full variable domain, its missing parts supplied by reference TRBV9 and TRBJ2-1, is DSGVTQTPKHLITATGQRVTLRCSPRSGDLSVYWYQQSLDQGLQFLIQYYNGEERAKGNILERFSAQQFPDLHSELNLSSLELGDSALYFCASSVGESFYNEQFFGPGTRLTVL.

This clonotype has only a few counts. The gene calls are TRBV12-3 or TRBV12-4 and TRBJ1-2; D gene uncertain. The CDR3 has 12 residues. Trimming cost V 7 bases and J 8 bases, with 14 bases left between them. CDR3 amino acids: CASIYGSKGYTF. CDR3 nucleotides: TGTGCCAGCATTTACGGGTCGAAGGGCTACACCTTC.

For the CDR3, the DNA is TGTGCCAGCTCACCACCGGACAACTACAATGAGCAGTTCTTC. Amino acids: CASSPPDNYNEQFF. The rearrangement links TRBV18 to TRBJ2-1; D may be TRBD1 (5 bases). The CDR3 is 14 amino acids. Germline V gene lookup returns CDR1 KGHSH and CDR2 LQKENI. The V and J ends lost 0 bases and 3 bases respectively, with 6 bases between them.

The rearrangement links TRBV12-3 or TRBV12-4 to TRBJ2-1; D remains ambiguous. V was clipped by 5 bases and J by 8 bases, with 10 bases between them. The CDR3 extends over 12 amino acids. The CDR3 reads CASSPYTHEQFF. CDR3 DNA: TGTGCCAGCAGTCCCTATACCCATGAGCAGTTCTTC.

Worth noting for this clonotype: At one end the junction does not follow the germline gene, possibly because of a read error. The rearrangement uses TRBV20-1 and TRBJ2-4; D could derive from TRBD1 or TRBD2 (6 bases each). The J call may be incorrect, as the DNA end agrees better with TRBJ2-5. This CDR3 is 13 amino acids long. The germline CDR1 and CDR2 sequences are DFQATT and SNEGSKA (reference sequence). The CDR3 region is CSARDLSGATQYF. CDR3 sequence (DNA): TGCAGTGCGAGAGATCTGTCGGGGGCGACCCAGTACTTC.

The rearrangement joins TRBV24-1 to TRBJ2-5, with 8 bases lining up with TRBD2. V was clipped by 4 bases and J by 11 bases; unmatched bases: 23. CDR1 KGHDR and CDR2 SFDVKD come from the germline V gene. The CDR3 extends over 18 amino acids. The CDR3 DNA follows: TGTGCCACCAGTGAGGGACCGCAGCGGGGGCGCGGATACAATGAGCAGTACTTC. It codes for CATSEGPQRGRGYNEQYF.

This clonotype was found a few times. The gene calls are TRBV5-1 and TRBJ2-1; D may correspond to TRBD1 or TRBD2 (6 bases each). Between the trimmed V and J ends, which lost 3 bases and 10 bases, there was a span of 17 bases. The CDR3 extends over 14 amino acids. Germline assignment: CDR1 SGHRS and CDR2 YFSETQ. The CDR3 nucleotides read TGCGCCAGCAGCTCGCGTGATAAGGGGGGCGAGCAGTTCTTC. Translation: CASSSRDKGGEQFF.

This rearrangement joins TRBV6-5 to TRBJ1-4, with D uncertain. Between the trimmed V and J ends, which lost 0 bases and 5 bases, there was a span of 10 bases. The CDR3 is 15 amino acids. Germline-derived CDR1 and CDR2 are MNHEY and SVGAGI. The CDR3 DNA follows: TGTGCCAGCAGTTACTCAGGAGAACGGAATGAAAAACTGTTTTTT. The encoded protein is CASSYSGERNEKLFF.

About this clonotype itself: Possible read error: a much larger clone is one base away. The chain recombines TRBV24-1 with TRBJ2-5; D remains ambiguous. Germline V gene lookup returns CDR1 KGHDR and CDR2 SFDVKD. This CDR3 comprises 11 residues. Deletions cut 9 bases from V and 5 bases from J, with 9 bases between. The CDR3, as DNA: TGTGCCACCGGGGTGAGGGAGACCCAGTACTTC. Translated, it gives CATGVRETQYF.

In this sample, this clonotype turned up a few times. V is TRBV29-1 and J is TRBJ2-6; D assignment may be TRBD1 or TRBD2 (6 bases each). Germline V gives CDR1 SQVTM, CDR2 ANQGSEA. This CDR3 spans 16 amino acids. Trimming removed 7 bases from V and 0 bases from J, with 16 bases in between. The CDR3 region is CSATRDTDSGANVLTF. The CDR3 coding sequence is TGCAGCGCTACGCGGGACACCGACTCTGGGGCCAACGTCCTGACTTTC.

J is TRBJ2-1 and V is TRBV5-1, with a possible D match to TRBD2 (6 bases). The CDR3 loop spans 17 amino acids. Germline V lookup: CDR1 SGHRS, CDR2 YFSETQ. Between the trimmed V and J ends, which lost 3 bases and 5 bases, there was a span of 21 bases. The CDR3 spells CASSSEPSGPNNNEQFF. The CDR3 DNA follows: TGCGCCAGCAGCTCCGAGCCAAGCGGGCCTAACAACAATGAGCAGTTCTTC.

The chain uses TRBV20-1 and TRBJ2-3; 10 bases are shared with TRBD2. This CDR3 has 14 amino acids. Per the germline V gene, CDR1 is DFQATT and CDR2 is SNEGSKA (reference sequence). V lost 4 bases, J lost 14 bases, and 15 bases stayed unmatched. CDR3 sequence reads: CSATLAGEHRYAYF. The CDR3 region has the DNA TGCAGTGCTACGCTAGCGGGGGAGCACAGATACGCGTATTTT.

The CDR3 region is CASSPNYSGELFF. The CDR3 coding sequence is TGTGCCAGCAGCCCAAACTACAGCGGGGAGCTGTTTTTT. This rearrangement joins TRBV14 to TRBJ2-2, with D uncertain. The CDR3 contains 13 residues. Per germline, CDR1 SGHDN and CDR2 FVKESK. Trimming stripped 4 bases from V and 7 bases from J, with 10 bases between. Full variable domain (remainder filled in from reference TRBV14 and TRBJ2-2): EAGVTQFPSHSVIEKGQTVTLRCDPISGHDNLYWYRRVMGKEIKFLLHFVKESKQDESGMPNNRFLAERTGGTYSTLKVQPAELEDSGVYFCASSPNYSGELFFGEGSRLTVL.

This sequence joins TRBV5-1 and TRBJ2-1, with 8 bases fitting TRBD1. From germline, CDR1 is SGHRS and CDR2 YFSETQ. J was trimmed by 4 bases and V by 0 bases; bases with no gene match: 3. The CDR3 sequence is 15 residues long. CDR3 coding DNA: TGCGCCAGCAGCTTGGGGGGACAGGTTTACAATGAGCAGTTCTTC. It specifies CASSLGGQVYNEQFF.

This chain joins TRBV10-3 and TRBJ2-5, with a weak D call TRBD2 (5 bases). Trimming took 7 bases from V and 11 from J, leaving 20 bases between them. Germline V gene data show CDR1 as ENHRY and CDR2 as SYGVKD. The CDR3 loop spans 13 amino acids. The CDR3 nucleotides read TGTGCCATCACCCCCCGGACTGGTCTTGAGCAGTACTTC. Its translation is CAITPRTGLEQYF.